This T cell receptor (beta chain) was recovered during a study of T-cell memory formation after mild COVID-19. TCRdb processed the 5' RACE reads anew with MiXCR; each CDR3 protein has one entry. The table records roughly 610,000 distinct CDR3 sequences, roughly a sixth of them present only once. The CDR3 covers 14 residues. Trimming pared 8 bases from V and 10 bases from J, leaving 23 bases between. Germline CDR1 is MNHNY and CDR2 is SVGAGI (reference sequence). The chain joins TRBV6-6 to TRBJ1-1; D may be TRBD1 (5 bases). Material for sequencing was PBMCs or a T cell subset sorted from them (not recorded which). The receptor was derived from an adult woman who had mild COVID-19 (a few samples of this study predate the infection). Cell type and time point are not known. In nucleotides, the CDR3 is TGTGCCAGCCTTGCGGGGGGGAGAGGTGAGGGAGCTTTCTTT. It translates to CASLAGGRGEGAFF.